The next 2 T cell receptor beta chains were all read from a single sample in a study of blood T cell repertoires in COVID-19. Sequencing used immunoSEQ multiplex PCR; TCRdb keeps in-frame clones, though not all of them. The data show roughly 300,000 clones, around 87% seen once. The sample taken for sequencing was peripheral blood. The source of these receptors is a woman in her forties or fifties who had recovered from COVID-19.

This sequence joins TRBV30 and TRBJ2-1, with D hard to call. The germline V gene encodes CDR1 GTSNPN and CDR2 SVGIG (reference sequence). Trimming stripped 0 bases from V and 6 bases from J, with 12 bases between. This CDR3 contains 14 residues. For the CDR3, the DNA is TGTGCCTGGAGTGTTTGGCCCTTCTCCAATGAGCAGTTCTTC. Translation gives CAWSVWPFSNEQFF. Full variable domain (rest looked up from reference TRBV30 and TRBJ2-1): SQTIHQWPATLVQPVGSPLSLECTVEGTSNPNLYWYRQAAGRGLQLLFYSVGIGQISSEVPQNLSASRPQDRQFILSSKKLLLSDSGFYLCAWSVWPFSNEQFFGPGTRLTVL.

This chain links TRBV4-2 with TRBJ2-3, with TRBD2 as a possible D gene (5 bases). V was shortened by 0 bases and J by 0 bases, with 10 bases between the two germline ends. The CDR3 has 16 residues. Germline-derived CDR1 and CDR2 are LGHNA and YNFKEQ. In DNA, the CDR3 is TGTGCCAGCAGCCAAGAGTGGAGAGGGAGCACAGATACGCAGTATTTT. It is translated as CASSQEWRGSTDTQYF.